The 29 T cell receptor beta chains presented below share a single source sample, sequenced in a study of blood T cell repertoires in COVID-19. Assay used: immunoSEQ multiplex PCR; TCRdb lists only in-frame clones, some missing. This sample has under 300,000 clones, with about 88% found just once. Material for sequencing was peripheral blood. The receptors were sampled from a woman between 65 and 79 years old with active or convalescent COVID-19.

This clone was detected once. The chain couples TRBV2 to TRBJ1-2; D unclear. The CDR3 length is 13 residues. V was trimmed by 7 bases and J by 4 bases, leaving 13 bases between them. The germline V gene encodes CDR1 SNHLY and CDR2 FYNNEI. The CDR3 sequence: CASNQQLPYGYTF. The CDR3 nucleotides read TGTGCCAGCAACCAACAGTTACCCTATGGCTACACCTTC.

The table lists this clone with a few counts. The chain is built from TRBV6-1 and TRBJ1-2; maybe TRBD1 (5 bases). Looked up from germline, CDR1 is MNHNS and CDR2 is SASEGT. The germline V and J ends were trimmed by 2 bases and 0 bases, with 10 bases remaining between them. The CDR3 sequence is 15 residues long. In DNA, the CDR3 is TGTGCCAGCAGTGAACAGACGACAGCTAACTATGGCTACACCTTC. It yields the protein CASSEQTTANYGYTF.

The gene calls are TRBV19 and TRBJ2-5; 8 bases map to TRBD2. Germline assignment: CDR1 LNHDA and CDR2 SQIVND (reference sequence). CDR3 length equals 14 residues. The V and J ends lost 3 bases and 7 bases, in that order; junction bases with no gene match: 7. As DNA, the CDR3 is TGTGCCAGTAGTATTCGCGGGGCGGGGGGGACCCAGTACTTC. This translates into CASSIRGAGGTQYF. The complete variable domain, with remaining parts taken from reference TRBV19 and TRBJ2-5, reads DGGITQSPKYLFRKEGQNVTLSCEQNLNHDAMYWYRQDPGQGLRLIYYSQIVNDFQKGDIAEGYSVSREKKESFPLTVTSAQKNPTAFYLCASSIRGAGGTQYFGPGTRLLVL.

The chain joins TRBV3-1 (or the pseudogene TRBV3-2) to TRBJ2-6; D is undetermined. The V end was cut by 8 bases, the J end by 2 bases, with 10 bases between. Looked up from germline, CDR1 is LGHDT and CDR2 is YNNKEL (reference sequence). The CDR3 is 14 residues long. CDR3 protein: CASGAVTGANVLTF. In DNA form, the CDR3 reads TGTGCCAGCGGCGCGGTGACTGGGGCCAACGTCCTGACTTTC.

Only one count was recorded for this clone. The rearrangement uses TRBV7-8 and TRBJ1-2; maybe TRBD1 (5 bases). V lost 4 bases and J lost 6, with 12 bases in between. CDR1 SGHVS and CDR2 FQNEAQ come from the germline V gene. This CDR3 has 13 amino acids. The DNA of the CDR3 is TGTGCCAGCAGCTATGGCAGGGCCCATGGCTACACCTTC. Its protein is CASSYGRAHGYTF.

CDR3 amino acids: CASRGGLAFDEQYF. The CDR3 region has the DNA TGCGCCAGCAGGGGGGGACTAGCGTTTGACGAGCAGTACTTC. This rearrangement joins TRBV10-2 to TRBJ2-7; 10 bases line up with TRBD2. J lost 5 bases, V lost 6 bases, and 7 bases had no gene match. Germline V lookup: CDR1 WSHSY, CDR2 SAAADI. CDR3 length: 14 residues.

This chain joins TRBV7-8 and TRBJ2-2; weak D call: TRBD1 (5 bases). Trimming removed 5 bases from V and 0 bases from J, with 13 bases in between. CDR1 and CDR2 (germline): SGHVS, FQNEAQ. The CDR3 has 16 residues. CDR3 sequence: CASSRSGITNTGELFF. The CDR3 region has the DNA TGTGCCAGCAGCCGTTCAGGGATAACGAACACCGGGGAGCTGTTTTTT.

This clone was observed once. V and J are TRBV3-1 (or the pseudogene TRBV3-2) and TRBJ2-3, with a possible D match to TRBD2 (6 bases). Trimming took 7 bases from V and 0 from J, leaving 14 bases between them. Germline V gives CDR1 LGHDT, CDR2 YNNKEL (reference sequence). The CDR3 spans 15 residues. The CDR3 is CASTSFSGSTDTQYF. Here the CDR3 DNA reads TGTGCCAGCACTTCGTTTAGCGGAAGCACAGATACGCAGTATTTT.

This clone was observed a handful of times. DNA for the CDR3: TGTGCCAGTAGTATAAGAGGTCAGGGCTACACCTTC. This encodes CASSIRGQGYTF. The chain is built from TRBV19 and TRBJ1-2, with D uncertain. This CDR3 contains 12 residues. V was trimmed by 2 bases and J by 8 bases, leaving 9 bases between them. From germline, CDR1 is LNHDA and CDR2 SQIVND (reference sequence).

This clone showed up just a few times. The same CDR3 can be traced to other DNA sequences in this sample. The J gene is TRBJ1-2, the V gene TRBV4-3, with 8 bases fitting TRBD1. V trimming: 4 bases; J trimming: 2 bases; junction bases outside the gene matches: 3. This CDR3 has 14 residues. The V gene's germline CDR1 is LGHNA and CDR2 YSLEER. The CDR3 DNA reads TGCGCCAGCAGCCCGACAGGGGCGAACTATGGCTACACCTTC. Amino acid sequence: CASSPTGANYGYTF.

The rearrangement uses TRBV11-2 and TRBJ1-1, with D maybe TRBD1 (5 bases). Germline CDR1 and CDR2: SGHAT and FQNNGV. Trimming pared 1 base from V and 3 bases from J, leaving 12 bases between. CDR3 size: 15 residues. The CDR3 DNA reads as TGTGCCAGCAGCTTAGGGTCCCGGGGGGACACTGAAGCTTTCTTT. Amino acids: CASSLGSRGDTEAFF. Combining the CDR3 with reference TRBV11-2 and TRBJ1-1 gives the whole variable domain EAGVAQSPRYKIIEKRQSVAFWCNPISGHATLYWYQQILGQGPKLLIQFQNNGVVDDSQLPKDRFSAERLKGVDSTLKIQPAKLEDSAVYLCASSLGSRGDTEAFFGQGTRLTVV.

V and J are TRBV30 and TRBJ2-5; 7 nucleotides agree with TRBD2. CDR1 is GTSNPN and CDR2 is SVGIG in the germline V gene (reference sequence). J gave up 2 bases and V 1 base, and 7 bases lay outside the gene matches. This CDR3 region has 15 residues. CDR3 bases: TGTGCCTGGAGTGAGTCCGGCGGGGGACAAGAGACCCAGTACTTC. It specifies CAWSESGGGQETQYF.

The V call is TRBV28, the J call TRBJ2-7; 7 bases align to TRBD1. The V gene end was trimmed by 8 bases and the J gene end by 0 bases; junction bases not matched to a gene: 7. The CDR3 is 14 residues long. CDR1 and CDR2 from the germline V gene are MDHEN and SYDVKM. The DNA for the CDR3 is TGTGCCAGCCGTCGGACAGGCAGCTCCTACGAGCAGTACTTC. This sequence encodes CASRRTGSSYEQYF.

This rearrangement joins TRBV19 to TRBJ2-7; 8 bases line up with TRBD1. This CDR3 has 14 amino acids. V gave up 5 bases and J gave up 4 bases; unmatched junction bases: 7. Germline CDR1 is LNHDA and CDR2 is SQIVND (reference sequence). This CDR3 reads CASSQQGALYEQYF. The DNA of the CDR3 is TGTGCCAGTAGTCAGCAGGGGGCACTTTACGAGCAGTACTTC.

The CDR3 spells CATFRTEAFF. The CDR3 DNA sequence: TGTGCCACCTTTCGCACTGAAGCTTTCTTT. The chain joins TRBV3-1 (or the pseudogene TRBV3-2) to TRBJ1-1; D is unclear. Germline V gene data show CDR1 as LGHDT and CDR2 as YNNKEL (reference sequence). The CDR3 covers 10 residues. Trimming took off 10 bases at V and 4 bases at J, with 7 bases between the two ends.

The genes are TRBV7-3 and TRBJ2-1; 10 nucleotides agree with TRBD2. Germline V CDR1 and CDR2: SGHTA, FQGTGA. Germline trimming cut 8 bases from V and 8 bases from J; bases unmatched to any gene: 6. This CDR3 spans 13 amino acids. The CDR3 DNA reads TGTGCCAGCGGGATAGCGGGGGGCTATGAGCAGTTCTTC. Amino acids: CASGIAGGYEQFF.

This chain links TRBV28 with TRBJ2-7; TRBD1 is a possible D gene (6 bases). The CDR3 covers 15 residues. The V gene lost 3 bases and the J gene lost 0 bases, with 12 bases spanning the gap. The germline CDR1 and CDR2 sequences are MDHEN and SYDVKM. The CDR3 DNA sequence: TGTGCCAGCAGTTTTATTAGGGGGAGCTCCTACGAGCAGTACTTC. Its protein is CASSFIRGSSYEQYF. Full variable domain (rest looked up from reference TRBV28 and TRBJ2-7): DVKVTQSSRYLVKRTGEKVFLECVQDMDHENMFWYRQDPGLGLRLIYFSYDVKMKEKGDIPEGYSVSREKKERFSLILESASTNQTSMYLCASSFIRGSSYEQYFGPGTRLTVT.

The DNA of the CDR3 is TGTGCCAGCAGTCAAATTCCAGACTACGAGCAGTACTTC. Translated, it gives CASSQIPDYEQYF. V usage is TRBV28 and J usage is TRBJ2-7; no clear D gene. V was clipped by 5 bases and J by 3 bases, with 11 bases between them. The V gene's germline CDR1 is MDHEN and CDR2 SYDVKM. The CDR3 has 13 residues.

The chain employs TRBV10-1 and TRBJ2-3; D is possibly TRBD1 (6 bases). Germline CDR1 reads WNHNN; CDR2 reads SYGVQD (reference sequence). The length of the CDR3 is 14 residues. V shed 3 bases and J shed 10 bases, with 17 bases lying between them. CDR3 nucleotides: TGCGCCAGCAGTGAAGAGACAGGCATCCCTCCGCAGTATTTT. Translating it yields CASSEETGIPPQYF.

The chain links TRBV5-4 to TRBJ1-6; 7 nucleotides match TRBD1. The CDR3 covers 17 residues. CDR1 is SGHNT, CDR2 YYREEE, per germline (reference sequence). V was clipped by 7 bases and J by 4 bases; unmatched bases: 14. The CDR3 sequence is CASHRGWRGDYNSPLHF. In nucleotides, the CDR3 is TGTGCCAGCCACAGGGGATGGCGGGGAGATTATAATTCACCCCTCCACTTT.

This chain joins TRBV11-2 and TRBJ2-7; D is ambiguous. The CDR3 totals 15 residues. Germline V gene sequence: CDR1 SGHAT, CDR2 FQNNGV. The V end was cut by 0 bases, the J end by 4 bases, with 13 bases between. This CDR3 is CASSLDPGSYYEQYF. In nucleotides, the CDR3 is TGTGCCAGCAGCTTAGACCCGGGTTCTTATTACGAGCAGTACTTC.

This chain connects TRBV5-4 to TRBJ2-7, with 11 positions matching TRBD2. V shed 4 bases and J 11 bases; nucleotides not matched to a gene: 11. This CDR3 contains 14 residues. The V gene's germline CDR1 is SGHNT and CDR2 YYREEE (reference sequence). The CDR3 nucleotides are TGTGCCAGCAGCCGGAGGGCTAGCGGGGGGAGGGAGTACTTC. This gives the protein CASSRRASGGREYF.

This chain uses TRBV6-2 or TRBV6-3 with TRBJ1-5, with D maybe TRBD1 (5 bases). V was trimmed by 4 bases and J by 0 bases, leaving 19 bases between them. Germline CDR1 MNHEY, CDR2 SVGEGT. The CDR3 spans 18 residues. The CDR3 region is CASSSPEDTSYSNQPQHF. As DNA, the CDR3 is TGTGCCAGCAGTTCCCCAGAGGACACCTCATATAGCAATCAGCCCCAGCATTTT.

Only one count was recorded for this clone. The chain is built from TRBV5-1 and TRBJ2-5; D gene unclear. Germline loops: CDR1 SGHRS, CDR2 YFSETQ. The CDR3 has 14 residues. Trimming took off 3 bases at V and 3 bases at J, with 12 bases between the two ends. This chain's CDR3 is CASSYRSQEETQYF. The CDR3 DNA is TGCGCCAGCAGCTATAGGTCCCAGGAAGAGACCCAGTACTTC.

The rearrangement links TRBV25-1 to TRBJ1-1; D is uncertain. Trimming removed 7 bases from V and 0 bases from J, with 12 bases in between. Germline V gene data show CDR1 as MGHDK and CDR2 as SYGVNS. This CDR3 is 14 amino acids long. The CDR3 nucleotides read TGTGCCAGCACCGAGGGAATGTTGAACACTGAAGCTTTCTTT. Its translation: CASTEGMLNTEAFF.

The chain uses TRBV5-6 and TRBJ1-6, with a possible D match to TRBD1 (5 bases). Trimming took 1 base from V and 6 from J, leaving 14 bases between them. Germline-derived CDR1 and CDR2 are SGHDT and YYEEEE. This CDR3 is built from 16 residues. Here the CDR3 DNA reads TGTGCCAGCAGCTTGCGGGGGTTGACGTTTAATTCACCCCTCCACTTT. Amino acid sequence: CASSLRGLTFNSPLHF.

This chain links TRBV6-5 with TRBJ2-1; D is undetermined. Trimming removed 7 bases at V and 6 bases at J, with 13 bases between. The CDR3 consists of 13 residues. From germline, CDR1 is MNHEY and CDR2 SVGAGI. The CDR3 protein is CASTYARGNEQFF. The CDR3 nucleotides read TGTGCCAGCACCTACGCGCGCGGCAATGAGCAGTTCTTC.

This chain links TRBV3-1 (or the pseudogene TRBV3-2) with TRBJ2-2; no reliable D call. There are 13 residues in the CDR3. Trimming left V 4 bases short and J 5 bases short, with 8 bases between. Germline V gives CDR1 LGHDT, CDR2 YNNKEL (reference sequence). The CDR3 DNA is TGTGCCAGCAGCCGAGTGGAGACCGGGGAGCTGTTTTTT. Its translation: CASSRVETGELFF.

V gene TRBV5-6 combines with J gene TRBJ1-6; tentatively, D is TRBD1 (5 bases). V gave up 0 bases and J gave up 5 bases, with 15 bases separating them. The CDR3 runs 17 residues. Looked up from germline, CDR1 is SGHDT and CDR2 is YYEEEE. CDR3: CASSLGDWGDHNSPLHF. CDR3 in DNA: TGTGCCAGCAGCTTGGGGGACTGGGGCGATCATAATTCACCCCTCCACTTT.